This T cell receptor beta chain was profiled in a study of blood T cells in healthy people across ages. Next came a second PCR, run for roughly 6 to 11 cycles, which used a sample-barcoded 5' primer along with a J-beta primer mix. TCRdb re-analysed the 5' RACE reads in MiXCR, keeping a single row per CDR3 protein. Here the sample spans about 620,000 distinct CDR3 sequences, under 25% being singletons. This TCR was recovered from a man in his 70s in good health. What was sequenced was blood.

The CDR3 nucleotides are TGTGCCAGCAGCGTAGGTACCACTGAAGCTTTCTTT. Translation: CASSVGTTEAFF. The genes are TRBV9 and TRBJ1-1; D unresolved. This CDR3 has 12 residues. Per the germline V gene, CDR1 is SGDLS and CDR2 is YYNGEE. V was pared by 0 bases and J by 4 bases, with 4 bases between.